The rows below give T cell receptor beta chains drawn from one sample of a study of identical twins. TCRdb re-called the 5' RACE reads with MiXCR, one entry per CDR3 protein. The table includes hundreds of thousands of distinct CDR3 sequences, about 20% detected once. The sample also formed part of further work on T cells expressing NK-cell markers.

The sequencing input was PBMCs. The source is a woman in her late teens or twenties in good health. Both conserved end residues are part of each CDR3. Fields, in order: J gene, V gene, clone size, D gene, CDR3 DNA, CDR3 protein. D genes are given only for firm matches. Not all rows give a size; the values are once, few, many and, for expanded clones, a class.

j_call: TRBJ2-5
v_call: TRBV6-5
clone_size: few
d_call: TRBD1
cdr3_nt: TGTGCCAGCAGTCACGAGACAGGGCCAGAGACCCAGTACTTC
cdr3_aa: CASSHETGPETQYF

j_call: TRBJ1-5
v_call: TRBV18
clone_size: few
d_call: TRBD1
cdr3_nt: TGTGCCAGCTCTCAAACAGGGGACCCAAGTCAGCCCCAGCATTTT
cdr3_aa: CASSQTGDPSQPQHF

j_call: TRBJ2-5
v_call: TRBV7-2
clone_size: -
d_call: TRBD2
cdr3_nt: TGTGCCAGCAGCCGAAGACTAGCGAGTATGATGGGAACCCAGTACTTC
cdr3_aa: CASSRRLASMMGTQYF

j_call: TRBJ2-1
v_call: TRBV7-9
clone_size: few
d_call: TRBD2
cdr3_nt: TGTGCCAGCAGCCCACTAGCGGGGACCTCGGGGGAGCAGTTCTTC
cdr3_aa: CASSPLAGTSGEQFF

j_call: TRBJ2-1
v_call: TRBV7-9
clone_size: -
d_call: -
cdr3_nt: TGTGCCAGCAGCTTAGGGTACGTCCGCTCCTACAATGAGCAGTTCTTC
cdr3_aa: CASSLGYVRSYNEQFF

j_call: TRBJ1-2
v_call: TRBV18
clone_size: once
d_call: -
cdr3_nt: TGTGCCAGCTCACCATTAGAAGGGAGATCCTATGGCTACACCTTC
cdr3_aa: CASSPLEGRSYGYTF

j_call: TRBJ2-5
v_call: TRBV12-3/TRBV12-4
clone_size: -
d_call: -
cdr3_nt: TGTGCCAGCAGTTTGAGGTTGAGGGGGGAGACCCAGTACTTC
cdr3_aa: CASSLRLRGETQYF

j_call: TRBJ2-2
v_call: TRBV7-2
clone_size: once
d_call: -
cdr3_nt: TGTGCCAGCAGCTTATTGCGCACCGGGGAGCTGTTTTTT
cdr3_aa: CASSLLRTGELFF

j_call: TRBJ1-6
v_call: TRBV9
clone_size: -
d_call: TRBD1
cdr3_nt: TGTGCCAGCAGCGCGGGACAGGTTAGCTCACCCCTCCACTTT
cdr3_aa: CASSAGQVSSPLHF

j_call: TRBJ2-7
v_call: TRBV20-1
clone_size: few
d_call: TRBD2
cdr3_nt: TGCAGTGCTAGAGAGGCCCGGGGGGGAGAATACGAGCAGTACTTC
cdr3_aa: CSAREARGGEYEQYF

j_call: TRBJ2-3
v_call: TRBV12-3/TRBV12-4
clone_size: -
d_call: -
cdr3_nt: TGTGCCAGCAGTTTCCCTAGCGTACCGGATACGCAGTATTTT
cdr3_aa: CASSFPSVPDTQYF

j_call: TRBJ2-1
v_call: TRBV10-3
clone_size: many
d_call: TRBD2
cdr3_nt: TGTGCCATCAGTAGCGGGAGCTCCTACAATGAGCAGTTCTTC
cdr3_aa: CAISSGSSYNEQFF

j_call: TRBJ2-5
v_call: TRBV6-5
clone_size: few
d_call: -
cdr3_nt: TGTGCCAGCAGTTGGGGTGGGGCCCAGTACTTC
cdr3_aa: CASSWGGAQYF

j_call: TRBJ2-5
v_call: TRBV6-1
clone_size: -
d_call: TRBD1
cdr3_nt: TGTGCCAGTACCAACCGACAGGGGTCAGAGACCCAGTACTTC
cdr3_aa: CASTNRQGSETQYF

j_call: TRBJ2-7
v_call: TRBV3-1
clone_size: -
d_call: TRBD2
cdr3_nt: TGTGCCAGCAGCCATGGGGAACTAGCGGGAGGGTACGAGCAGTACTTC
cdr3_aa: CASSHGELAGGYEQYF

j_call: TRBJ2-7
v_call: TRBV3-1
clone_size: -
d_call: TRBD1
cdr3_nt: TGTGCCAGCAGCCAAGGTCGAGGGGGGACAGGGGACTACGAGCAGTACTTC
cdr3_aa: CASSQGRGGTGDYEQYF

j_call: TRBJ2-5
v_call: TRBV29-1
clone_size: -
d_call: TRBD1
cdr3_nt: TGCAGCGTAGGGACAGGCGGGGAGACCCAGTACTTC
cdr3_aa: CSVGTGGETQYF

j_call: TRBJ2-3
v_call: TRBV20-1
clone_size: few
d_call: -
cdr3_nt: TGCAGTGCTAGGTCCAGGGGACCAGATACGCAGTATTTT
cdr3_aa: CSARSRGPDTQYF

j_call: TRBJ2-2
v_call: TRBV4-3
clone_size: -
d_call: TRBD1
cdr3_nt: TGCGCCAGCAGCCAGGGACAGGACACCGGGGAGCTGTTTTTT
cdr3_aa: CASSQGQDTGELFF

j_call: TRBJ2-4
v_call: TRBV5-5
clone_size: many
d_call: -
cdr3_nt: TGTGCCAGCAGCTCTCGATGGGGGGTAGCCAAAAACATTCAGTACTTC
cdr3_aa: CASSSRWGVAKNIQYF

j_call: TRBJ2-6
v_call: TRBV5-6
clone_size: -
d_call: -
cdr3_nt: TGTGCCAGCAGCCCGGGGACCCTCTCTGGGGCCAACGTCCTGACTTTC
cdr3_aa: CASSPGTLSGANVLTF

j_call: TRBJ2-3
v_call: TRBV20-1
clone_size: many
d_call: -
cdr3_nt: TGCAGTGCTGGTCTAGAACGCACAGATACGCAGTATTTT
cdr3_aa: CSAGLERTDTQYF

j_call: TRBJ1-1
v_call: TRBV12-3/TRBV12-4
clone_size: few
d_call: -
cdr3_nt: TGTGCCACCGGGGCGGAGAGGTTCACTGAAGCTTTCTTT
cdr3_aa: CATGAERFTEAFF

j_call: TRBJ2-7
v_call: TRBV25-1
clone_size: many
d_call: -
cdr3_nt: TGTGCCAGCACTCAGGGCTACGAGCAGTACTTC
cdr3_aa: CASTQGYEQYF

j_call: TRBJ2-7
v_call: TRBV20-1
clone_size: -
d_call: -
cdr3_nt: TGCAGTGCTAGAGTGGAGACCGAGCAGTACTTC
cdr3_aa: CSARVETEQYF

j_call: TRBJ2-7
v_call: TRBV7-2
clone_size: few
d_call: -
cdr3_nt: TGTGCCAGCACCCGACGGGGCGGATCCTACGAGCAGTACTTC
cdr3_aa: CASTRRGGSYEQYF

j_call: TRBJ2-1
v_call: TRBV5-6
clone_size: few
d_call: -
cdr3_nt: TGTGCCAGCAGCTTGTACGGGTCGGGAAGTGAGCAGTTCTTC
cdr3_aa: CASSLYGSGSEQFF

j_call: TRBJ1-1
v_call: TRBV9
clone_size: -
d_call: -
cdr3_nt: TGTGCCAGCAGCGTAGGACAGAGAGGGCTGACATCGGACACTGAAGCTTTCTTT
cdr3_aa: CASSVGQRGLTSDTEAFF

j_call: TRBJ1-6
v_call: TRBV5-3
clone_size: -
d_call: -
cdr3_nt: TGTGCCAGAAGCTCTACTACCGACGAATGCTGTAATTCACCCCTCCACTTT
cdr3_aa: CARSSTTDECCNSPLHF

j_call: TRBJ2-7
v_call: TRBV5-1
clone_size: -
d_call: -
cdr3_nt: TGCGCCAGCAGCCCCCTCGACTACCGCTACGAGCAGTACTTC
cdr3_aa: CASSPLDYRYEQYF

j_call: TRBJ1-2
v_call: TRBV6-5
clone_size: few
d_call: -
cdr3_nt: TGTGCCAGCAGTTGGGGGACCCGTTCTGGCTACACCTTC
cdr3_aa: CASSWGTRSGYTF

j_call: TRBJ2-7
v_call: TRBV5-1
clone_size: many
d_call: TRBD2
cdr3_nt: TGCGCCAGCAGCTTAGGGACTAGCTCCTACGAGCAGTACTTC
cdr3_aa: CASSLGTSSYEQYF

j_call: TRBJ1-4
v_call: TRBV20-1
clone_size: -
d_call: -
cdr3_nt: TGCAGTGCTAGCACTAATGAAAAACTGTTTTTT
cdr3_aa: CSASTNEKLFF

j_call: TRBJ1-2
v_call: TRBV20-1
clone_size: few
d_call: -
cdr3_nt: TGCAGTGCTAAAGACAGCATCTATGGCTACACCTTC
cdr3_aa: CSAKDSIYGYTF

j_call: TRBJ1-5
v_call: TRBV20-1
clone_size: many
d_call: TRBD1
cdr3_nt: TGCAGTGCTATTAGGGACAGGGGGTCTTTCAATCAGCCCCAGCATTTT
cdr3_aa: CSAIRDRGSFNQPQHF

j_call: TRBJ2-5
v_call: TRBV5-1
clone_size: -
d_call: TRBD2
cdr3_nt: TGCGCCAGCAGCTTGTCTAGCGGGGATACGCGGGCCCAGTACTTC
cdr3_aa: CASSLSSGDTRAQYF

j_call: TRBJ2-5
v_call: TRBV20-1
clone_size: -
d_call: -
cdr3_nt: TGCAGTGCTAGACAGGGAGGTAGGGAGACCCAGTACTTC
cdr3_aa: CSARQGGRETQYF

j_call: TRBJ2-2
v_call: TRBV10-3
clone_size: few
d_call: -
cdr3_nt: TGTGCCATCTTCGGCCCGAACACCGGGGAGCTGTTTTTT
cdr3_aa: CAIFGPNTGELFF

j_call: TRBJ1-4
v_call: TRBV20-1
clone_size: few
d_call: -
cdr3_nt: TGCAGTGCTCGAGGGGGGGGCTCGGATGAAAAACTGTTTTTT
cdr3_aa: CSARGGGSDEKLFF

j_call: TRBJ2-3
v_call: TRBV7-2
clone_size: -
d_call: TRBD2
cdr3_nt: TGTGCCAGCAGCCATACCCTAGCGGTTCGGGTAACGGATACGCAGTATTTT
cdr3_aa: CASSHTLAVRVTDTQYF

j_call: TRBJ2-7
v_call: TRBV15
clone_size: -
d_call: -
cdr3_nt: TGTGCCACCAGCAGAGGGGTGAACGAGCAGTACTTC
cdr3_aa: CATSRGVNEQYF

j_call: TRBJ2-1
v_call: TRBV5-1
clone_size: -
d_call: -
cdr3_nt: TGCGCCAGCAGCCCGGACCCTGGGAGTGAGCAGTTCTTC
cdr3_aa: CASSPDPGSEQFF

j_call: TRBJ2-2
v_call: TRBV3-1
clone_size: few
d_call: -
cdr3_nt: TGTGCCAGCAGCCAGGGTCAGCACACCGGGGAGCTGTTTTTT
cdr3_aa: CASSQGQHTGELFF

j_call: TRBJ1-1
v_call: TRBV20-1
clone_size: -
d_call: -
cdr3_nt: TGCAGTGCTAGTGGACTTTCGAACACTGAAGCTTTCTTT
cdr3_aa: CSASGLSNTEAFF

j_call: TRBJ2-1
v_call: TRBV2
clone_size: few
d_call: -
cdr3_nt: TGTGCCAGCGAACCGGTTTATCGCCGCAATGAGCAGTTCTTC
cdr3_aa: CASEPVYRRNEQFF

j_call: TRBJ1-1
v_call: TRBV29-1
clone_size: few
d_call: -
cdr3_nt: TGCAGCGTTGTGGGGCAGCTGAACACTGAAGCTTTCTTT
cdr3_aa: CSVVGQLNTEAFF

j_call: TRBJ1-5
v_call: TRBV10-3
clone_size: -
d_call: -
cdr3_nt: TGTGCCATCGGGAATAGCAATCAGCCCCAGCATTTT
cdr3_aa: CAIGNSNQPQHF

j_call: TRBJ1-1
v_call: TRBV5-1
clone_size: -
d_call: -
cdr3_nt: TGCGCCAGCAGCTTTGACAGTTCCACTGAAGCTTTCTTT
cdr3_aa: CASSFDSSTEAFF

j_call: TRBJ2-2
v_call: TRBV29-1
clone_size: -
d_call: TRBD2
cdr3_nt: TGCAGCGGACGGGGGGGCCGGGGCACCGGGGAGCTGTTTTTT
cdr3_aa: CSGRGGRGTGELFF

j_call: TRBJ1-2
v_call: TRBV27
clone_size: -
d_call: -
cdr3_nt: TGTGCCAGCAGTTTATCGGGCGGGGTATTGTATGGCTACACCTTC
cdr3_aa: CASSLSGGVLYGYTF

j_call: TRBJ2-7
v_call: TRBV6-2/TRBV6-3
clone_size: -
d_call: -
cdr3_nt: TGTGCCAGCAGTTACTCGCCAGCGCGTAGCTCCTACGAGCAGTACTTC
cdr3_aa: CASSYSPARSSYEQYF

j_call: TRBJ2-1
v_call: TRBV6-1
clone_size: few
d_call: -
cdr3_nt: TGTGCCAGCAGTGGGGGGCTTATGCCTCCCTACAATGAGCAGTTCTTC
cdr3_aa: CASSGGLMPPYNEQFF

j_call: TRBJ2-2
v_call: TRBV7-8
clone_size: few
d_call: TRBD1
cdr3_nt: TGTGCCAGCAGCTTTCTCAACAGGGGGCATGGCGGGGAGCTGTTTTTT
cdr3_aa: CASSFLNRGHGGELFF

j_call: TRBJ1-5
v_call: TRBV7-9
clone_size: few
d_call: -
cdr3_nt: TGTGCCAGCAGCTTGAACAGGGAGCCCCAGCATTTT
cdr3_aa: CASSLNREPQHF